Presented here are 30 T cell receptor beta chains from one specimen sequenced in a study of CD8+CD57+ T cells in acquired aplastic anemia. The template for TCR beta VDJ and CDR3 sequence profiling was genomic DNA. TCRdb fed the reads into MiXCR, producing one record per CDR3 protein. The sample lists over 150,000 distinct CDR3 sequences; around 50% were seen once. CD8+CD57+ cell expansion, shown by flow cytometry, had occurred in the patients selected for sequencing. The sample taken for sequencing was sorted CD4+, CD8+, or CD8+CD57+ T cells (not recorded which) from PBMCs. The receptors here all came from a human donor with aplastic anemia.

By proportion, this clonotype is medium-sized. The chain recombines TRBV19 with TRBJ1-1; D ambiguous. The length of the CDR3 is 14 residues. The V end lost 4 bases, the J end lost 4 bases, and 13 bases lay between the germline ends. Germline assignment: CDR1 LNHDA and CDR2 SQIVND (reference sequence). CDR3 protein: CASSTLAGSTEAFF. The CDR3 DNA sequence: TGTGCCAGTAGTACGCTGGCGGGGAGCACTGAAGCTTTCTTT.

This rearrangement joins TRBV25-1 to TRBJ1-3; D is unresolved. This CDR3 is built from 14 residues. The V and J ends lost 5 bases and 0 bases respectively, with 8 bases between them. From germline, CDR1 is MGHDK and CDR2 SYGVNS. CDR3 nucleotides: TGTGCCAGCAGTCCCTTCCTCTCTGGAAACACCATATATTTT. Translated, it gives CASSPFLSGNTIYF.

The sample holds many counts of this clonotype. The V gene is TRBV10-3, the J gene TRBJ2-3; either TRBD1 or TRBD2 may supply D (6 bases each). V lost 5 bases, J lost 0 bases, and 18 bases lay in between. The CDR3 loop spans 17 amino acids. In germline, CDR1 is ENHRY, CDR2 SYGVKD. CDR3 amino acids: CAISSPAGGRSTDTQYF. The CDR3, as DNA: TGTGCCATCAGTTCCCCCGCCGGGGGCCGTAGCACAGATACGCAGTATTTT.

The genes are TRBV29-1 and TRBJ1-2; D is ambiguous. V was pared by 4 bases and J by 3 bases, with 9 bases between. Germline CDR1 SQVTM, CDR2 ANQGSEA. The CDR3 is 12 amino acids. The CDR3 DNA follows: TGCAGCGTTGGTGGATTTGACTATGGCTACACCTTC. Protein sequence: CSVGGFDYGYTF.

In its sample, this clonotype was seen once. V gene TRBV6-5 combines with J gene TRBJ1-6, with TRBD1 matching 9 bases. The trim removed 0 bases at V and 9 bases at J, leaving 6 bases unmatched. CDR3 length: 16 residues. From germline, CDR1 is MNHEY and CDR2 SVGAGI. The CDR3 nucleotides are TGTGCCAGCAGTTACTCGTCGGGACAGGGTGGTTCACCCCTCCACTTT. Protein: CASSYSSGQGGSPLHF.

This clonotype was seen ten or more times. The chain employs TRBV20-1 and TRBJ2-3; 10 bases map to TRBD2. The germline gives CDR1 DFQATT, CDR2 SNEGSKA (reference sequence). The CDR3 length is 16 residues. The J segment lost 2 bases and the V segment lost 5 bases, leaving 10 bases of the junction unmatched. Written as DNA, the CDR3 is TGCAGTGCTGCCCAACCGGGACTAGCGTACACAGATACGCAGTATTTT. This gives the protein CSAAQPGLAYTDTQYF.

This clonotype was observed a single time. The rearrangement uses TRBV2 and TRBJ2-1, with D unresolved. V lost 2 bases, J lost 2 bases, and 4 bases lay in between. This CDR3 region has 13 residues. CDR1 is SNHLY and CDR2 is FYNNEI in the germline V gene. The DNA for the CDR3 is TGTGCCAGCAGTGAAAGGCCCTACAATGAGCAGTTCTTC. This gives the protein CASSERPYNEQFF.

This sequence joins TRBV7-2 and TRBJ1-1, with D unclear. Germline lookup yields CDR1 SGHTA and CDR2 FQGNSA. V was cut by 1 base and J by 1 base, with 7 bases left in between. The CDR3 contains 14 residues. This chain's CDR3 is CASSLVPRNTEAFF. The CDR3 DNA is TGTGCCAGCAGCTTAGTTCCAAGGAACACTGAAGCTTTCTTT.

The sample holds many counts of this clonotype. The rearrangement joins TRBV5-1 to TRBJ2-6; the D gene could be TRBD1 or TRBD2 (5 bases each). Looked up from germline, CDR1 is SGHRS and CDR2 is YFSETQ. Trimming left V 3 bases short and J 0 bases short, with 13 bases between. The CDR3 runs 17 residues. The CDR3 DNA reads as TGCGCCAGCAGCTCGGGACCGACCAACTCTGGGGCCAACGTCCTGACTTTC. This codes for CASSSGPTNSGANVLTF.

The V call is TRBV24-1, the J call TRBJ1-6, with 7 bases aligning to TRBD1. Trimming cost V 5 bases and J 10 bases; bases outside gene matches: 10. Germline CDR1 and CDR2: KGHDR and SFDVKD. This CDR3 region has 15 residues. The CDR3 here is CATSAPGTDLSPLHF. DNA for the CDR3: TGTGCCACCAGTGCCCCCGGGACAGACCTATCACCCCTCCACTTT.

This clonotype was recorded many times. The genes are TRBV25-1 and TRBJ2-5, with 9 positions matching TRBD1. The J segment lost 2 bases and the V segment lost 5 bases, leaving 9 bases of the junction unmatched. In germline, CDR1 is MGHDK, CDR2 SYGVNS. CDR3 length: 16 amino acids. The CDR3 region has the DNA TGTGCCAGCAGTCCTCAAGGGGGACAGGGTCAAGAGACCCAGTACTTC. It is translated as CASSPQGGQGQETQYF.

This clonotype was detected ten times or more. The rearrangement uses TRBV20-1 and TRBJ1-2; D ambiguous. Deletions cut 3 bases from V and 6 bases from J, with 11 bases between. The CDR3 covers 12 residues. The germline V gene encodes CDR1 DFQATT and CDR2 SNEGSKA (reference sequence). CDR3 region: CSARDGPHGYTF. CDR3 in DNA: TGCAGTGCTAGGGACGGCCCCCATGGCTACACCTTC.

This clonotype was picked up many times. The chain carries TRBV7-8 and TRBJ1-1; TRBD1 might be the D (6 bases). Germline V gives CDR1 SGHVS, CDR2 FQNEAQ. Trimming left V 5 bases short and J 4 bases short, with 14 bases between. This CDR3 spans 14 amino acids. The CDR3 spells CASSRLGAPTEAFF. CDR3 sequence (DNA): TGTGCCAGCAGCCGTCTGGGGGCGCCCACTGAAGCTTTCTTT.

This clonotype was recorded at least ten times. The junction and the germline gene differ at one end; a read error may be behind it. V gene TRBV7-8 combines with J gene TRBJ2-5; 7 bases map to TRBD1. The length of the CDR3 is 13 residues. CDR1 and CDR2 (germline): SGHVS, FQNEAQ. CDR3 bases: TGTGCCAGCAGCTTAGCGATTGTACAGGGGCTCCTCTTC. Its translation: CASSLAIVQGLLF.

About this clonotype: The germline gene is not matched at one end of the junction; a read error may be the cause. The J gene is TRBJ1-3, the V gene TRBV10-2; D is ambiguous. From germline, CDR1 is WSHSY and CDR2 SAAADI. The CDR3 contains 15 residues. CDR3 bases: TGTGCCATCAGTGAGTATGGATTCTCTGGAAACACCATATATTTT. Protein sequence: CAISEYGFSGNTIYF.

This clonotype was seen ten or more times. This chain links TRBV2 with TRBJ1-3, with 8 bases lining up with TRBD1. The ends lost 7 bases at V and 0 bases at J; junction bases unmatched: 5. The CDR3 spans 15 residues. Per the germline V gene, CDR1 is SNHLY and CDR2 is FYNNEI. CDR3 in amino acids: CASKGQAISGNTIYF. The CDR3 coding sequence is TGTGCCAGCAAGGGACAGGCTATCTCTGGAAACACCATATATTTT.

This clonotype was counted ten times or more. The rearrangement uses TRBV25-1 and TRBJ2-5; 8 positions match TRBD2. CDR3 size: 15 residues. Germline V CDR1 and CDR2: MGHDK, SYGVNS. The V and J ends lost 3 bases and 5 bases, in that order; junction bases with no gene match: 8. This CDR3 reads CASSDTSGGEETQYF. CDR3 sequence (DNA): TGTGCCAGCAGTGACACTAGCGGTGGTGAGGAGACCCAGTACTTC.

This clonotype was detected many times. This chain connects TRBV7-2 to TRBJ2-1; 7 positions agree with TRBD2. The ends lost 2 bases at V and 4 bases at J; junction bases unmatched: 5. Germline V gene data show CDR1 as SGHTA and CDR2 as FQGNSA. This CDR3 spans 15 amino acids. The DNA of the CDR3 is TGTGCCAGCAGCTTACTAGTGGGAGGGTACAATGAGCAGTTCTTC. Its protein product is CASSLLVGGYNEQFF.

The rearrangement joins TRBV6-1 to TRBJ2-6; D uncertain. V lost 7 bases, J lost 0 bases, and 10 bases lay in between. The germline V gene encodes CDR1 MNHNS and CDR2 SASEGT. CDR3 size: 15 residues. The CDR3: CASTTQSSGANVLTF. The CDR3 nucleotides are TGTGCCAGCACCACACAGAGCTCTGGGGCCAACGTCCTGACTTTC.

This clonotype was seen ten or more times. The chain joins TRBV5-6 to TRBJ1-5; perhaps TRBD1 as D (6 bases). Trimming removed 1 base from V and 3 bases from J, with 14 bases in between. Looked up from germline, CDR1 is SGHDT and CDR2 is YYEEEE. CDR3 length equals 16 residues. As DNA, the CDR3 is TGTGCCAGCAGCTTGTATTCAGGGGTATTCAATCAGCCCCAGCATTTT. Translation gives CASSLYSGVFNQPQHF.

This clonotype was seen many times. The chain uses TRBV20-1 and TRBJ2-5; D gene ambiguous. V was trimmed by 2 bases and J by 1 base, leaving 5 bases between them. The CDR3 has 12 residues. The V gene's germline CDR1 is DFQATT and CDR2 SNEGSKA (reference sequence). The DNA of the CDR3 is TGCAGTGCTAGACAGACCCAAGAGACCCAGTACTTC. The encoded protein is CSARQTQETQYF.

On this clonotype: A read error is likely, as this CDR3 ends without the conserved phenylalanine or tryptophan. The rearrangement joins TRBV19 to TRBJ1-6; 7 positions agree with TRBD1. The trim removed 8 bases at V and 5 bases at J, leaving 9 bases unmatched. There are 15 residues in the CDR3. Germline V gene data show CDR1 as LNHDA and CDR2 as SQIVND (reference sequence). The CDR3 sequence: CASRRQGEDNSPLHS. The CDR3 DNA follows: TGTGCCAGTCGAAGACAGGGTGAGGATAATTCACCCCTCCACTCC.

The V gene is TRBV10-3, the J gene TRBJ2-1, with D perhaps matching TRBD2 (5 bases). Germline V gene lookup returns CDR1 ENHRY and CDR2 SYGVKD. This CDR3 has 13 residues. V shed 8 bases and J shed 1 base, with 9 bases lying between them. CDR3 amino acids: CAIGGNSYNEQFF. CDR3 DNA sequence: TGTGCCATCGGAGGCAATTCCTACAATGAGCAGTTCTTC.

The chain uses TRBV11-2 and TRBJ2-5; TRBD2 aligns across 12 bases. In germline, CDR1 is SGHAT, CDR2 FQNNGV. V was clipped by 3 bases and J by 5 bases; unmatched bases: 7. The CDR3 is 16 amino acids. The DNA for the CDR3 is TGTGCCAGCAGCTTCGTCACTAGCGGGAGGAAGGAGACCCAGTACTTC. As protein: CASSFVTSGRKETQYF.

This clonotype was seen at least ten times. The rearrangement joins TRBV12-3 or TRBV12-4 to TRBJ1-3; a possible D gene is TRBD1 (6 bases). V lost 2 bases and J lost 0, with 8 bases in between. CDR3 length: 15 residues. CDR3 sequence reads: CASSLRGISGNTIYF. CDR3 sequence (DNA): TGTGCCAGCAGTTTAAGGGGGATCTCTGGAAACACCATATATTTT.

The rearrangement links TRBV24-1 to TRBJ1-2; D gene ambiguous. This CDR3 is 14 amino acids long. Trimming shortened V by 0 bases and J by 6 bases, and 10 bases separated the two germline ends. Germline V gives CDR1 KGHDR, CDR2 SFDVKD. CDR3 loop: CATSDLPGRDGYTF. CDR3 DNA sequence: TGTGCCACCAGTGATTTGCCAGGCAGAGATGGCTACACCTTC.

The CDR3 DNA is TGTGCCAGCAGCTTAACTGGGGGTTCGAACACCGGGGAGCTGTTTTTT. Translating gives CASSLTGGSNTGELFF. This chain joins TRBV7-3 and TRBJ2-2; D is perhaps TRBD1 or TRBD2 (5 bases each). Trimming removed 0 bases from V and 0 bases from J, with 8 bases in between. CDR3 length equals 16 residues. The V gene's germline CDR1 is SGHTA and CDR2 FQGTGA.

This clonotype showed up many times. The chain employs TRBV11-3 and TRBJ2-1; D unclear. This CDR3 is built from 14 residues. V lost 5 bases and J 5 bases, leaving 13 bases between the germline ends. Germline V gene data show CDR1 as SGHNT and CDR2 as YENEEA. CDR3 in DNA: TGTGCCAGCAGCCCCAGTACACCCAACAATGAGCAGTTCTTC. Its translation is CASSPSTPNNEQFF.

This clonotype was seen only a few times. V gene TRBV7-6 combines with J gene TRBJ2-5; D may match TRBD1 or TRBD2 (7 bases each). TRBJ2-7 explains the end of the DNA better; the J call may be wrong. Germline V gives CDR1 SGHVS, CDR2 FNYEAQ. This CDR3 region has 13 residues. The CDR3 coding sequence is TGTGCCAGCAGCACAGGGGAGGGGTACGAGCAGTACTTC. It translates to CASSTGEGYEQYF.

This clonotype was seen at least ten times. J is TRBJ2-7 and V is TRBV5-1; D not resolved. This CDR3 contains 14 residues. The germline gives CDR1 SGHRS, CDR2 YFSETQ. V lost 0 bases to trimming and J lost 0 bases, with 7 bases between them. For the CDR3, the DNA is TGCGCCAGCAGCTTGGATGTCAGCTCCTACGAGCAGTACTTC. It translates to CASSLDVSSYEQYF.